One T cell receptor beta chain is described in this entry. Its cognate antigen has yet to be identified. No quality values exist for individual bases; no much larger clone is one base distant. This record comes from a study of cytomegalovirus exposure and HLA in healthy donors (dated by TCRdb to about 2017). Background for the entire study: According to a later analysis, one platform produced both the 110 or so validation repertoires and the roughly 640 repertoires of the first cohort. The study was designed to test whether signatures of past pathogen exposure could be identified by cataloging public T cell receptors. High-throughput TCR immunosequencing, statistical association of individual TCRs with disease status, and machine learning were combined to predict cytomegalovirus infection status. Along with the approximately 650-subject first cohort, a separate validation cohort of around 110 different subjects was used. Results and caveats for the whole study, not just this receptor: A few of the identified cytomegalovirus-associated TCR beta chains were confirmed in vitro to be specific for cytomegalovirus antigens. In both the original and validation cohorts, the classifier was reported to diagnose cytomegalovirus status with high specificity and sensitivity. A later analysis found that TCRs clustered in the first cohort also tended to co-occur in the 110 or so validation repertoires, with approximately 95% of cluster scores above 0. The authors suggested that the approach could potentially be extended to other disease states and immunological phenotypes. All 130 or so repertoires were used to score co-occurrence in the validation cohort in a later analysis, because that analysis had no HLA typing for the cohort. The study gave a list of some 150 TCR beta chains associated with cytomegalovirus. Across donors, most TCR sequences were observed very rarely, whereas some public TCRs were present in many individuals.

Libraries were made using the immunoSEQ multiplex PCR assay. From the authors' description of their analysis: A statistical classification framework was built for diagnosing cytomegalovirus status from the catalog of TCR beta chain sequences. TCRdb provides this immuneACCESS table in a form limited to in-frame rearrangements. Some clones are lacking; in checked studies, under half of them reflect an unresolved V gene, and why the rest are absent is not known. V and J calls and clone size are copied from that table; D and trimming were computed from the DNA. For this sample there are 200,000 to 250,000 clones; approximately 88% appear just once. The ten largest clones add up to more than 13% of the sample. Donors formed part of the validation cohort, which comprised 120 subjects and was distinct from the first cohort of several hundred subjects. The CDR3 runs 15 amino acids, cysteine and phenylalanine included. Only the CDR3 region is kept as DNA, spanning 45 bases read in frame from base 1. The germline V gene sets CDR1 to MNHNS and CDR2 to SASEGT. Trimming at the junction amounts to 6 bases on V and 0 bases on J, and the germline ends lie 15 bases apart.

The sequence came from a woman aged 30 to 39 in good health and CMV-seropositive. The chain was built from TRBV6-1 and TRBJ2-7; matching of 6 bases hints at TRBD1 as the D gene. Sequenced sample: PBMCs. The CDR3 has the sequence CASRRVRGDSYEQYF. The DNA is TGTGCCAGCAGGAGAGTCAGGGGCGACTCCTACGAGCAGTACTTC.